The 25 T cell receptor beta chains below all came from one sample that was sequenced in a study of graft-versus-host responses after intestinal transplantation. Assay: immunoSEQ multiplex PCR; the TCRdb copy retains only in-frame clones and omits some. The sample shows 90,000 to 95,000 clones, 91% of them seen only once. These receptors have no known antigen. Sequencing used unstimulated CD8+ T cells sorted from spleen or lymph node cells, obtained before intestinal transplant. Receptor source: a human donor who received an intestinal transplant.

This clone was observed a handful of times. J is TRBJ2-7 and V is TRBV5-1; the match to TRBD1 covers 7 bases. Germline-derived CDR1 and CDR2 are SGHRS and YFSETQ. The V and J ends lost 1 base and 5 bases, in that order; junction bases with no gene match: 3. CDR3 length: 13 residues. CDR3 in DNA: TGCGCCAGCAGCTTGAGTACAGGGGACGAGCAGTACTTC. This gives the protein CASSLSTGDEQYF.

The CDR3 nucleotides are TGTGCCAGCAGCCAAGTAGTCGGGGGTTCCTACGAGCAGTACTTC. It is translated as CASSQVVGGSYEQYF. J is TRBJ2-7 and V is TRBV7-2, with D tentatively TRBD2 (6 bases). CDR3 length equals 15 residues. Germline V gene data show CDR1 as SGHTA and CDR2 as FQGNSA. Trimming shortened V by 5 bases and J by 1 base, and 15 bases separated the two germline ends.

The V gene is TRBV11-1, the J gene TRBJ2-7; 10 nucleotides match TRBD1. J was trimmed by 4 bases and V by 7 bases; bases with no gene match: 7. CDR1 and CDR2 from the germline V gene are SGHAT and FQDESV (reference sequence). There are 14 residues in the CDR3. The CDR3 nucleotides read TGTGCCAGCACCCCGGGGACAGGGGAATACGAGCAGTACTTC. This encodes CASTPGTGEYEQYF.

The rearrangement links TRBV27 to TRBJ2-3; D is ambiguous. Deletions cut 6 bases from V and 0 bases from J, with 10 bases between. CDR3 length equals 14 residues. Germline V gene data show CDR1 as MNHEY and CDR2 as SMNVEV (reference sequence). CDR3 region: CASSEYRSTDTQYF. CDR3 DNA sequence: TGTGCCAGCAGCGAGTACCGAAGCACAGATACGCAGTATTTT.

V gene TRBV28 combines with J gene TRBJ2-7; perhaps TRBD2 as D (5 bases). Trimming took off 4 bases at V and 0 bases at J, with 10 bases between the two ends. Germline values: CDR1 MDHEN, CDR2 SYDVKM. The CDR3 is 14 amino acids. CDR3 coding DNA: TGTGCCAGCAGTTATACGGGGAGCTCCTACGAGCAGTACTTC. Translated, it gives CASSYTGSSYEQYF.

The chain employs TRBV7-9 and TRBJ2-5, with TRBD2 identical over 7 bases. J gave up 5 bases and V 8 bases, and 5 bases lay outside the gene matches. CDR1 and CDR2 (germline): SEHNR, FQNEAQ (reference sequence). This CDR3 spans 12 amino acids. CDR3 DNA: TGTGCCAGCTGGGGGAGGGATGAGACCCAGTACTTC. It translates to CASWGRDETQYF. The full variable domain, with the rest looked up from reference TRBV7-9 and TRBJ2-5, is DTGVSQNPRHKITKRGQNVTFRCDPISEHNRLYWYRQTLGQGPEFLTYFQNEAQLEKSRLLSDRFSAERPKGSFSTLEIQRTEQGDSAMYLCASWGRDETQYFGPGTRLLVL.

This chain uses TRBV7-2 with TRBJ2-3; a weak D match, TRBD2 (5 bases). Germline CDR1 is SGHTA and CDR2 is FQGNSA. The CDR3 is made up of 13 amino acids. Trimming took 8 bases from V and 8 from J, leaving 17 bases between them. The CDR3 here is CASPTKSGGTQYF. As DNA, the CDR3 is TGTGCCAGCCCCACAAAAAGCGGAGGTACGCAGTATTTT.

This clone occurred once. The chain couples TRBV5-5 to TRBJ2-7, with D perhaps TRBD2 (6 bases). The CDR3 runs 14 residues. Germline V gives CDR1 SGHKS, CDR2 YYEKEE (reference sequence). The V end was cut by 7 bases, the J end by 2 bases, with 16 bases between. The CDR3 region has the DNA TGTGCCAGCGGGGTCTCAGGAGGGCCCTACGAGCAGTACTTC. Amino acids: CASGVSGGPYEQYF.

The CDR3 nucleotides are TGTGCCAGCACGCCGTCGGGCCTAGCGGACCCCAATGAGCAGTTCTTC. Translating gives CASTPSGLADPNEQFF. V usage is TRBV9 and J usage is TRBJ2-1; TRBD2 agrees at 7 bases. Germline V CDR1 and CDR2: SGDLS, YYNGEE. The CDR3 is 16 amino acids. V lost 6 bases, J lost 6 bases, and 15 bases stayed unmatched.

In its sample, this clone was seen once. The genes are TRBV4-1 and TRBJ2-2; maybe TRBD2 (5 bases). The ends were cut back, 4 bases at V and 3 bases at J, with 12 bases in the middle. This CDR3 is built from 15 residues. In germline, CDR1 is MGHRA, CDR2 YSYEKL. The CDR3 loop is CASSLPGVDTGELFF. As DNA, the CDR3 is TGCGCCAGCAGCCTCCCCGGGGTCGACACCGGGGAGCTGTTTTTT.

The chain is built from TRBV4-1 and TRBJ2-2, with TRBD2 as a possible D gene (5 bases). The CDR3 runs to 19 residues. Trimming shortened V by 4 bases and J by 0 bases, and 21 bases separated the two germline ends. Per the germline V gene, CDR1 is MGHRA and CDR2 is YSYEKL. CDR3 sequence: CASSPQGPGLGTNTGELFF. The CDR3 coding sequence is TGCGCCAGCAGCCCCCAAGGCCCGGGATTAGGTACGAACACCGGGGAGCTGTTTTTT.

CDR3 nucleotide sequence: TGTGCTAGTGGTTTGGGGGCTTCAGGGGAGATAAGCAAGCAGTACTTC. It specifies CASGLGASGEISKQYF. V and J are TRBV12-5 and TRBJ2-7; D is perhaps TRBD1 (6 bases). Trimming stripped 1 base from V and 8 bases from J, with 21 bases between. The V gene's germline CDR1 is LGHNT and CDR2 FRNRAP. CDR3 length equals 16 residues.

CDR3 region: CASRLAGAEGQYF. The CDR3 DNA sequence: TGTGCCAGCAGACTAGCGGGAGCCGAAGGGCAGTACTTC. V usage is TRBV27 and J usage is TRBJ2-7; TRBD2 matches 11 bases. Germline trimming cut 6 bases from V and 9 bases from J; bases unmatched to any gene: 7. The germline CDR1 and CDR2 sequences are MNHEY and SMNVEV (reference sequence). There are 13 residues in the CDR3.

The rearrangement joins TRBV28 to TRBJ2-5; D is possibly TRBD1 (5 bases). Per germline, CDR1 MDHEN and CDR2 SYDVKM. V shed 7 bases and J shed 1 base, with 10 bases lying between them. The CDR3 is made up of 13 amino acids. In DNA, the CDR3 is TGTGCCAGCACTAGGGGCATCCAAGAGACCCAGTACTTC. It codes for CASTRGIQETQYF.

V is TRBV4-3 and J is TRBJ2-3, with 7 nucleotides matching TRBD1. The CDR3 consists of 18 residues. CDR1 and CDR2 (germline): LGHNA, YSLEER. V was clipped by 0 bases and J by 3 bases; unmatched bases: 12. The CDR3 coding sequence is TGCGCCAGCAGCCAAGATGGCACCCGGGGCAGGGGGACAGATACGCAGTATTTT. Its protein product is CASSQDGTRGRGTDTQYF.

The rearrangement links TRBV7-9 to TRBJ2-7, with 10 positions matching TRBD1. Trimming at V came to 2 bases and at J to 3 bases, leaving 4 bases not matched to a gene. The CDR3 has 15 residues. Germline V gene data show CDR1 as SEHNR and CDR2 as FQNEAQ (reference sequence). The CDR3 sequence is CASSLPGQGVYEQYF. The CDR3 DNA reads as TGTGCCAGCAGCTTACCAGGACAGGGGGTCTACGAGCAGTACTTC.

Here the CDR3 reads CASSQDFESNSPLHF. In DNA form, the CDR3 reads TGCGCCAGCAGCCAAGATTTTGAGTCCAATTCACCCCTCCACTTT. This chain links TRBV4-3 with TRBJ1-6; unclear D gene. V was cut by 0 bases and J by 7 bases, with 10 bases left in between. CDR1 and CDR2 from the germline V gene are LGHNA and YSLEER. The CDR3 has 15 amino acids.

On this clone itself: Within the sample, other DNA sequences also encode this same CDR3. The chain employs TRBV6-5 and TRBJ1-1, with D hard to call. Trimming left V 0 bases short and J 8 bases short, with 10 bases between. CDR1 MNHEY and CDR2 SVGAGI come from the germline V gene. The CDR3 has 13 amino acids. The CDR3 here is CASSYSSGAEAFF. The DNA for the CDR3 is TGTGCCAGCAGTTACTCCTCGGGAGCCGAAGCTTTCTTT.

The V and J genes are TRBV7-9 and TRBJ2-1, with 7 bases lining up with TRBD1. Germline lookup yields CDR1 SEHNR and CDR2 FQNEAQ (reference sequence). V trimming: 4 bases; J trimming: 4 bases; junction bases outside the gene matches: 7. This CDR3 has 15 amino acids. The CDR3 DNA follows: TGTGCCAGCAGCTCAGGGGGTGAGCTTTACAATGAGCAGTTCTTC. Its protein is CASSSGGELYNEQFF.

The genes are TRBV19 and TRBJ1-1; D possibly corresponds to TRBD1 (5 bases). V dropped 7 bases and J dropped 1 base, with 10 bases sitting between them. CDR1 LNHDA and CDR2 SQIVND come from the germline V gene (reference sequence). This CDR3 is built from 13 residues. This chain's CDR3 is CASTIQGNTEAFF. As DNA, the CDR3 is TGTGCCAGTACCATTCAGGGGAACACTGAAGCTTTCTTT.

The gene calls are TRBV6-5 and TRBJ1-1; no firm D call. This CDR3 region has 15 residues. With 5 bases removed from V and 5 bases from J, the gap between germline ends came to 18 bases. Germline V gives CDR1 MNHEY, CDR2 SVGAGI. CDR3 amino acids: CASSGSATGGTEAFF. DNA for the CDR3: TGTGCCAGCAGTGGCAGCGCAACCGGAGGGACTGAAGCTTTCTTT.

This clone was seen a single time. The chain has TRBV7-9 and TRBJ2-7, with D possibly being TRBD1 (5 bases). The V and J ends lost 3 bases and 0 bases respectively, with 9 bases between them. Per germline, CDR1 SEHNR and CDR2 FQNEAQ (reference sequence). The CDR3 spans 14 residues. The CDR3 sequence: CASSLAGNSYEQYF. The DNA for the CDR3 is TGTGCCAGCAGCTTGGCAGGGAACTCCTACGAGCAGTACTTC. The full variable domain, with the rest looked up from reference TRBV7-9 and TRBJ2-7, is DTGVSQNPRHKITKRGQNVTFRCDPISEHNRLYWYRQTLGQGPEFLTYFQNEAQLEKSRLLSDRFSAERPKGSFSTLEIQRTEQGDSAMYLCASSLAGNSYEQYFGPGTRLTVT.

The rearrangement uses TRBV4-1 and TRBJ2-7; no definite D call. V was clipped by 2 bases and J by 0 bases, with 5 bases between them. CDR1 and CDR2 (germline): MGHRA, YSYEKL. The CDR3 totals 13 residues. The CDR3 bases are TGCGCCAGCAGCCAACCGGGCTCCTACGAGCAGTACTTC. Its protein product is CASSQPGSYEQYF.

This chain links TRBV6-5 with TRBJ2-7; 15 nucleotides line up with TRBD2. After removal of 6 bases from V and 5 bases from J, the junction contained 5 bases not matched to a gene. CDR1 MNHEY and CDR2 SVGAGI come from the germline V gene. The CDR3 covers 15 residues. CDR3 coding DNA: TGTGCCAGCAGGAGGACTAGCGGGAGGGAGAACGAGCAGTACTTC. This sequence encodes CASRRTSGRENEQYF.

The chain employs TRBV4-1 and TRBJ1-2, with no clear D. Deletions cut 0 bases from V and 0 bases from J, with 8 bases between. Germline V lookup: CDR1 MGHRA, CDR2 YSYEKL. CDR3 length: 15 residues. The CDR3 is CASSQDRSPNYGYTF. The CDR3 coding sequence is TGCGCCAGCAGCCAAGACCGGAGTCCTAACTATGGCTACACCTTC.